What follows is one T cell receptor (beta chain) and its context. This sample was included in a study of blood T cell repertoires in COVID-19. Here immunoSEQ multiplex PCR was the method, and the copy in TCRdb shows in-frame clones only, minus some. The profile shows 250,000 to 400,000 clones, around nine tenths of them singletons. The V segment lost 4 bases and the J segment 0 bases; nucleotides outside the gene matches: 5. Germline V gene sequence: CDR1 SEHNR, CDR2 FQNEAQ (reference sequence). This CDR3 has 16 residues. This TCR was recovered from a man aged 55 to 69 who had recovered from COVID-19. Sequenced material: PBMCs or T cells enriched from blood (not recorded which). The rearrangement uses TRBV7-9 and TRBJ2-1; TRBD1 aligns across 8 bases. DNA for the CDR3: TGTGCCAGCAGCTCAACAGGGGGTAGCTCCTACAATGAGCAGTTCTTC. Encoded protein: CASSSTGGSSYNEQFF.